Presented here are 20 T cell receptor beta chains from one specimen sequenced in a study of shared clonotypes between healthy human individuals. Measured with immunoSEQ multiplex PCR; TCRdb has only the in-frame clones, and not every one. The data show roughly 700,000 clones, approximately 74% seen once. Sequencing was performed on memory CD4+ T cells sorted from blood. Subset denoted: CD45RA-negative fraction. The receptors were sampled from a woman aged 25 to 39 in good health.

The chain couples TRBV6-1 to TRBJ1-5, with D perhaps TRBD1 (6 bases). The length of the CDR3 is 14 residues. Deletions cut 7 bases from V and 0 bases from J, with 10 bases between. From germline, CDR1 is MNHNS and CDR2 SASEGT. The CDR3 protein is CASMGGRSNQPQHF. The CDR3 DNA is TGTGCCAGCATGGGGGGCCGTAGCAATCAGCCCCAGCATTTT.

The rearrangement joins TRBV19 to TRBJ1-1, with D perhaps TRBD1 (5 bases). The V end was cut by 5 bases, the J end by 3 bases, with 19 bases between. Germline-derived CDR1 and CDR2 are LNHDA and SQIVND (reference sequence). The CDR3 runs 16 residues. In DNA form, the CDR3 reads TGTGCCAGTAGTCGGCGGGGCGTGGCTCGGGACACTGAAGCTTTCTTT. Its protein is CASSRRGVARDTEAFF.

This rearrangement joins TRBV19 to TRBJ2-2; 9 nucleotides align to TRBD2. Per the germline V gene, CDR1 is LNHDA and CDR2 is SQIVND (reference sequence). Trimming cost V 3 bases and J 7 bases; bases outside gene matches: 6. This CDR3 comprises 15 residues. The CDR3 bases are TGTGCCAGTAGTATCCTAGCGGGGTCTGGCGGGGAGCTGTTTTTT. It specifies CASSILAGSGGELFF.

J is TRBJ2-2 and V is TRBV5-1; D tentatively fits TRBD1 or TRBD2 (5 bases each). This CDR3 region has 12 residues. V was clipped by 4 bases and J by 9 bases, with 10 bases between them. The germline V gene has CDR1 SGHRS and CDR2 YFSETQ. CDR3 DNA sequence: TGCGCCAGCAGCGGGGACGCCCGGGAGCTGTTTTTT. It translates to CASSGDARELFF.

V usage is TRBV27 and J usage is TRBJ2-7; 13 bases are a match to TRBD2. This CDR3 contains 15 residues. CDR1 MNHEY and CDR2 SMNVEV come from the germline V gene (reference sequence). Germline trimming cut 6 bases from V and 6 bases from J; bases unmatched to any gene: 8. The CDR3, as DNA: TGTGCCAGCAGGCGGACTAGCGGGAGTGGCTCCGAGCAGTACTTC. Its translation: CASRRTSGSGSEQYF.

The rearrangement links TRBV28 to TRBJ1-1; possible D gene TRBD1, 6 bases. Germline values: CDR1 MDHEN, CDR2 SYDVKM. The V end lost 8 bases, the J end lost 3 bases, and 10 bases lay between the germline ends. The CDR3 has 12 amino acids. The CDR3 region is CASGTPDTEAFF. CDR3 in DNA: TGTGCCAGCGGGACACCCGACACTGAAGCTTTCTTT.

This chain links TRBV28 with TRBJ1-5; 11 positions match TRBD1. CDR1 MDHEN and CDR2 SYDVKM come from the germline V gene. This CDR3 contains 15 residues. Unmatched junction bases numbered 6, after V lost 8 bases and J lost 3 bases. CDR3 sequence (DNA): TGTGCCAGCCGGACAGGGGGCTGGAACAATCAGCCCCAGCATTTT. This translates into CASRTGGWNNQPQHF.

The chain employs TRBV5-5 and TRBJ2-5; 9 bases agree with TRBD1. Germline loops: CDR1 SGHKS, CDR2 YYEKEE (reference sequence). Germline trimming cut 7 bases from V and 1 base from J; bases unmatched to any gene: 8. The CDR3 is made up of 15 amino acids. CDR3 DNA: TGTGCCAGCGGTAGACAGGGGGGTACCCAAGAGACCCAGTACTTC. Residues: CASGRQGGTQETQYF.

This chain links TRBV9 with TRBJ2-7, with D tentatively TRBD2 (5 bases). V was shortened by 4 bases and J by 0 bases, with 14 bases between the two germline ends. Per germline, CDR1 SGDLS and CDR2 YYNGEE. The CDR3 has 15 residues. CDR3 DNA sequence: TGTGCCAGCAGCCTTGCGGAGGCTAGCTCCTACGAGCAGTACTTC. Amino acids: CASSLAEASSYEQYF. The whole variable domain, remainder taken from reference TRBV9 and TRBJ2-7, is DSGVTQTPKHLITATGQRVTLRCSPRSGDLSVYWYQQSLDQGLQFLIQYYNGEERAKGNILERFSAQQFPDLHSELNLSSLELGDSALYFCASSLAEASSYEQYFGPGTRLTVT.

The CDR3 is CASSLEDGTGNEKLFF. The CDR3 DNA sequence: TGTGCCAGCAGTTTAGAGGACGGGACAGGGAATGAAAAACTGTTTTTT. The rearrangement joins TRBV28 to TRBJ1-4; 9 nucleotides agree with TRBD1. Germline V gene sequence: CDR1 MDHEN, CDR2 SYDVKM. The CDR3 consists of 16 residues. The junction had 6 bases not matched to a gene; V was cut back by 2 bases and J by 5 bases.

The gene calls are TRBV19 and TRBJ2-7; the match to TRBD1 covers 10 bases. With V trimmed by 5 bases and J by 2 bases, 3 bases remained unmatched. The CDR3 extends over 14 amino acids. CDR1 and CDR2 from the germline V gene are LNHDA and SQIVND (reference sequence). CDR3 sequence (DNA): TGTGCCAGTAGTGTTGGACAGGGGGCCTACGAGCAGTACTTC. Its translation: CASSVGQGAYEQYF.

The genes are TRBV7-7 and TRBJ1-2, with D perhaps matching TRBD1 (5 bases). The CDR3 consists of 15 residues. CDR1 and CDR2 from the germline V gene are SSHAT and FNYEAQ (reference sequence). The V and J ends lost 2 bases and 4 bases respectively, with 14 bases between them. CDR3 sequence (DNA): TGTGCCAGCAGCTTACTCCAGGGTTTAAGCTATGGCTACACCTTC. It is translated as CASSLLQGLSYGYTF.

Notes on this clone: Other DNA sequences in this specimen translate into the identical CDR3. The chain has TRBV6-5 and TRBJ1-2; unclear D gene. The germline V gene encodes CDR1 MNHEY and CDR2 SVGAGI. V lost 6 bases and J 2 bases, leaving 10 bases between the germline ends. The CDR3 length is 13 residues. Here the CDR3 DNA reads TGTGCCAGCAGCCTAGACTTAAACTATGGCTACACCTTC. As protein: CASSLDLNYGYTF.

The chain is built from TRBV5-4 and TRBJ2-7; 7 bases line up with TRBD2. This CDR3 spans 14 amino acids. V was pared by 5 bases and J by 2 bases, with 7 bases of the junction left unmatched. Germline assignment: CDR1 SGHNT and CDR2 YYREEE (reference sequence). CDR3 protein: CASSTPGLPYEQYF. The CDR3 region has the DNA TGTGCCAGCAGTACGCCGGGACTACCCTACGAGCAGTACTTC.

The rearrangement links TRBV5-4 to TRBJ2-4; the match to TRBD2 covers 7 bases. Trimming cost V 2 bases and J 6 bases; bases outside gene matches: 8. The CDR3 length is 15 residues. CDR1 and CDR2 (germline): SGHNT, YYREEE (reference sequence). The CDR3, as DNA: TGTGCCAGCAGCTTCGCAGGGACTACACGAAACATTCAGTACTTC. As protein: CASSFAGTTRNIQYF.

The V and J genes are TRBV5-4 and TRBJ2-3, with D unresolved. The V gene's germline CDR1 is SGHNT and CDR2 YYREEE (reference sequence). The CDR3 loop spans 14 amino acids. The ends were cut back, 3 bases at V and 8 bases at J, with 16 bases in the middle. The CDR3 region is CASSYPASSGTQYF. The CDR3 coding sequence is TGTGCCAGCAGCTACCCCGCCTCTTCGGGTACGCAGTATTTT.

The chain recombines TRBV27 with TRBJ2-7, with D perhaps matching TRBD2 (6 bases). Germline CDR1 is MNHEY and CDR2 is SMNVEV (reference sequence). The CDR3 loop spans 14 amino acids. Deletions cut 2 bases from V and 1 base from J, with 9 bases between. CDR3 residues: CASSLSSGSYEQYF. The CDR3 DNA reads TGTGCCAGCAGTTTAAGTAGCGGATCCTACGAGCAGTACTTC.

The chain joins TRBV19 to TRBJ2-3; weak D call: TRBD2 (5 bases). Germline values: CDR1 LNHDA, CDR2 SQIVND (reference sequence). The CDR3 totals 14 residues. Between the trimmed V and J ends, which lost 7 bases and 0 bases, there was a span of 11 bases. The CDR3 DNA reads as TGTGCCAGTAAGGTGGGAGTTAGCACAGATACGCAGTATTTT. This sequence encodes CASKVGVSTDTQYF.

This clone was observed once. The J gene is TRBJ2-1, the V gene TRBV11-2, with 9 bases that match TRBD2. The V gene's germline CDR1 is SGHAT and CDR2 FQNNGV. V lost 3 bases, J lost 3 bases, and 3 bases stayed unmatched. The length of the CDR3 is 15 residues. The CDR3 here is CASSLTSGHYNEQFF. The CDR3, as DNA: TGTGCCAGCAGCTTGACTAGCGGACACTACAATGAGCAGTTCTTC.

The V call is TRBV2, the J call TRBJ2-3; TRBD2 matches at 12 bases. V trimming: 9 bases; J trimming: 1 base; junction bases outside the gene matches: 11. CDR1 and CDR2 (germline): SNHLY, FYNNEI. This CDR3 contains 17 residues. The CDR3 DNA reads TGTGCCAGGAGAGGACTAGCGGGAACCCGGGGCACAGATACGCAGTATTTT. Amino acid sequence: CARRGLAGTRGTDTQYF. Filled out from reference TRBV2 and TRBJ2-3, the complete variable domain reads EPEVTQTPSHQVTQMGQEVILRCVPISNHLYFYWYRQILGQKVEFLVSFYNNEISEKSEIFDDQFSVERPDGSNFTLKIRSTKLEDSAMYFCARRGLAGTRGTDTQYFGPGTRLTVL.